One and the same sample provided the 29 T cell receptor beta chains below, sequenced in a study of radiotherapy plus CTLA-4 blockade in lung cancer. Repertoires were generated with immunoSEQ multiplex PCR, while TCRdb's copy carries only in-frame clones and drops some. The sample has approximately 85,000 clones, 75% to 90% seen once. This specimen consisted of peripheral blood, obtained from a patient treated with radiotherapy plus ipilimumab. The receptors were gathered from a human donor with non-small cell lung cancer who had a partial response to radiotherapy plus ipilimumab.

The V gene is TRBV28, the J gene TRBJ1-5; D uncertain. Germline loops: CDR1 MDHEN, CDR2 SYDVKM. This CDR3 has 16 amino acids. V lost 5 bases to trimming and J lost 0 bases, with 14 bases between them. The CDR3 DNA follows: TGTGCCAGCAGTCCCCGGTCTAGATATAGCAATCAGCCCCAGCATTTT. Amino acids: CASSPRSRYSNQPQHF. Full variable domain (outside the CDR3, taken from reference TRBV28 and TRBJ1-5): DVKVTQSSRYLVKRTGEKVFLECVQDMDHENMFWYRQDPGLGLRLIYFSYDVKMKEKGDIPEGYSVSREKKERFSLILESASTNQTSMYLCASSPRSRYSNQPQHFGDGTRLSIL.

The V call is TRBV5-5, the J call TRBJ1-2, with D possibly matching TRBD1 (5 bases). The CDR3 loop spans 16 amino acids. Trimming took 5 bases from V and 3 from J, leaving 20 bases between them. Germline V gives CDR1 SGHKS, CDR2 YYEKEE (reference sequence). The CDR3 region has the DNA TGTGCCAGCAGTTCTACTCCAGGGTTTTGGGACTATGGCTACACCTTC. As protein: CASSSTPGFWDYGYTF.

This chain connects TRBV7-9 to TRBJ1-2; D ambiguous. In germline, CDR1 is SEHNR, CDR2 FQNEAQ (reference sequence). The CDR3 sequence is 14 residues long. V lost 4 bases, J lost 1 base, and 10 bases lay in between. The CDR3 sequence is CASSSYRVNYGYTF. For the CDR3, the DNA is TGTGCCAGCAGCTCATACAGAGTTAACTATGGCTACACCTTC.

This chain links TRBV18 with TRBJ2-7, with D possibly TRBD1 on 6 matching bases. Trimming removed 3 bases at V and 7 bases at J, with 22 bases between. This CDR3 spans 16 amino acids. In germline, CDR1 is KGHSH, CDR2 LQKENI. CDR3: CASSPQAWGHGREQYF. The CDR3 DNA reads as TGTGCCAGCTCACCCCAGGCATGGGGACATGGTAGGGAGCAGTACTTC.

V gene TRBV4-1 combines with J gene TRBJ2-7; 8 positions match TRBD1. Germline CDR1 reads MGHRA; CDR2 reads YSYEKL. This CDR3 is built from 15 residues. V was pared by 4 bases and J by 3 bases, with 8 bases of the junction left unmatched. CDR3 sequence (DNA): TGCGCCAGCAGCCGCGACAACAGGGGGGACTACGAGCAGTACTTC. Translation: CASSRDNRGDYEQYF.

The CDR3 sequence is CSATGGVGLFF. The CDR3 coding sequence is TGCAGTGCAACGGGGGGGGTAGGTTTGTTCTTC. This chain joins TRBV20-1 and TRBJ2-1, with TRBD2 matching over 8 bases. CDR1 is DFQATT and CDR2 is SNEGSKA in the germline V gene (reference sequence). V was clipped by 6 bases and J by 15 bases; unmatched bases: 10. This CDR3 is built from 11 residues.

The chain couples TRBV7-2 to TRBJ1-1; no clear D gene. Germline V gives CDR1 SGHTA, CDR2 FQGNSA. The V and J ends lost 2 bases and 6 bases respectively, with 13 bases between them. This CDR3 is 14 amino acids long. The CDR3 bases are TGTGCCAGCAGCTTATTACCCGGCGGGTCTGAAGCTTTCTTT. Its protein product is CASSLLPGGSEAFF.

V gene TRBV19 combines with J gene TRBJ2-1; 10 nucleotides line up with TRBD1. Germline values: CDR1 LNHDA, CDR2 SQIVND (reference sequence). The CDR3 length is 16 residues. V shed 3 bases and J 5 bases; nucleotides not matched to a gene: 7. DNA of the CDR3: TGTGCCAGTAGTATTAAGTGGACAGGGGGTGACAATGAGCAGTTCTTC. Translated: CASSIKWTGGDNEQFF.

This rearrangement joins TRBV9 to TRBJ2-1; D not certain. The CDR3 runs 13 residues. Germline CDR1 reads SGDLS; CDR2 reads YYNGEE. V was shortened by 3 bases and J by 10 bases, with 14 bases between the two germline ends. DNA of the CDR3: TGTGCCAGCAGCGCCACCTCTGCGTACGAGCAGTTCTTC. Its translation is CASSATSAYEQFF.

J is TRBJ2-7 and V is TRBV28, with TRBD1 matching 11 bases. Germline assignment: CDR1 MDHEN and CDR2 SYDVKM. The V and J ends lost 6 bases and 7 bases, in that order; junction bases with no gene match: 14. The CDR3 is 16 residues long. CDR3 sequence (DNA): TGTGCCAGCAGCCAAACGGCTGGACAGGGGGCAGGGGAGCAGTACGTC. It translates to CASSQTAGQGAGEQYV.

The V gene is TRBV27, the J gene TRBJ2-1; 12 nucleotides line up with TRBD2. CDR3 length: 20 residues. The V segment lost 5 bases and the J segment 0 bases; nucleotides outside the gene matches: 14. CDR1 is MNHEY and CDR2 is SMNVEV in the germline V gene (reference sequence). This CDR3 reads CASSQGLAGGPTYSYNEQFF. CDR3 in DNA: TGTGCCAGCAGTCAAGGGCTAGCGGGAGGGCCAACGTACTCCTACAATGAGCAGTTCTTC.

J is TRBJ2-4 and V is TRBV28, with TRBD1 identical over 8 bases. V was clipped by 4 bases and J by 9 bases; unmatched bases: 5. CDR3 length: 13 residues. CDR1 and CDR2 from the germline V gene are MDHEN and SYDVKM. The DNA of the CDR3 is TGTGCCAGCAGTTCCCAGGGGGCGCTCATTCAGTACTTC. The encoded protein is CASSSQGALIQYF.

The rearrangement joins TRBV6-1 to TRBJ2-7; possibly TRBD1 for D (5 bases). This CDR3 has 13 amino acids. V shed 7 bases and J shed 3 bases, with 13 bases lying between them. Germline V lookup: CDR1 MNHNS, CDR2 SASEGT. CDR3 DNA sequence: TGTGCCAGCAATGTGAAACAGGACTACGAGCAGTACTTC. Its protein product is CASNVKQDYEQYF.

This clone was counted only a few times. The chain recombines TRBV19 with TRBJ1-1; 7 bases match TRBD1. Germline V lookup: CDR1 LNHDA, CDR2 SQIVND (reference sequence). V shed 6 bases, J shed 5 bases, and the junction held 6 bases outside the gene matches. This CDR3 contains 13 residues. CDR3 in amino acids: CASRQGGRTEAFF. The DNA for the CDR3 is TGTGCCAGTAGACAAGGGGGCCGTACTGAAGCTTTCTTT.

This chain links TRBV28 with TRBJ1-2; 7 bases match TRBD1. CDR3 size: 13 residues. Per germline, CDR1 MDHEN and CDR2 SYDVKM. V dropped 8 bases and J dropped 5; count of bases not matched to a gene: 8. CDR3 sequence: CASEDRAGYGYTF. As DNA, the CDR3 is TGTGCCAGCGAAGACAGGGCAGGGTATGGCTACACCTTC.

The rearrangement joins TRBV2 to TRBJ2-1; 7 bases are a match to TRBD1. This CDR3 has 14 residues. V dropped 6 bases and J dropped 4; count of bases not matched to a gene: 6. Germline-derived CDR1 and CDR2 are SNHLY and FYNNEI. The CDR3 here is CASRDRDRYNEQFF. In DNA form, the CDR3 reads TGTGCCAGCAGAGACAGGGACCGATACAATGAGCAGTTCTTC.

This clone was seen a few times. The chain has TRBV10-3 and TRBJ2-3; 8 bases are a match to TRBD2. This CDR3 spans 14 amino acids. Unmatched junction bases numbered 5, after V lost 6 bases and J lost 3 bases. CDR1 ENHRY and CDR2 SYGVKD come from the germline V gene. CDR3 sequence reads: CAIREGLETDTQYF. The CDR3 DNA is TGTGCCATCAGGGAGGGACTAGAGACAGATACGCAGTATTTT.

This chain connects TRBV7-6 to TRBJ1-2, with 7 bases lining up with TRBD1. With 5 bases clipped from V and 1 base from J, the junction kept 4 bases outside the gene matches. CDR3 length: 14 amino acids. Germline assignment: CDR1 SGHVS and CDR2 FNYEAQ. The CDR3 protein is CASSLGTDNYGYTF. Written as DNA, the CDR3 is TGTGCCAGCAGCCTCGGGACAGATAACTATGGCTACACCTTC.

This clone appeared once. The genes are TRBV6-5 and TRBJ1-1, with D hard to call. This CDR3 spans 13 amino acids. The germline gives CDR1 MNHEY, CDR2 SVGAGI. Trimming cost V 5 bases and J 4 bases, with 11 bases left between them. The CDR3 sequence: CASSTGLITEAFF. The CDR3 DNA is TGTGCCAGCAGTACCGGACTTATCACTGAAGCTTTCTTT.

The chain has TRBV12-5 and TRBJ2-3, with 10 bases matching TRBD2. The CDR3 covers 15 residues. From germline, CDR1 is LGHNT and CDR2 FRNRAP. V gave up 5 bases and J gave up 0 bases; unmatched junction bases: 2. The CDR3 DNA reads TGTGCTAGTGGTCTGACTAGCGGGAGCACAGATACGCAGTATTTT. It yields the protein CASGLTSGSTDTQYF. The entire variable domain, with the rest obtained from reference TRBV12-5 and TRBJ2-3, is as follows: DARVTQTPRHKVTEMGQEVTMRCQPILGHNTVFWYRQTMMQGLELLAYFRNRAPLDDSGMPKDRFSAEMPDATLATLKIQPSEPRDSAVYFCASGLTSGSTDTQYFGPGTRLTVL.

The V gene is TRBV10-1, the J gene TRBJ2-5, with D perhaps matching TRBD2 (5 bases). Per the germline V gene, CDR1 is WNHNN and CDR2 is SYGVQD (reference sequence). The CDR3 consists of 13 residues. Trimming left V 3 bases short and J 3 bases short, with 8 bases between. The CDR3 region has the DNA TGCGCCAGCAGTGATCGGGGAAAAGAGACCCAGTACTTC. Amino acid sequence: CASSDRGKETQYF.

The chain joins TRBV4-2 to TRBJ2-2; 13 positions match TRBD2. The CDR3 is 17 amino acids. The germline gives CDR1 LGHNA, CDR2 YNFKEQ. Trimming removed 4 bases from V and 0 bases from J; junction bases left unmatched: 2. The CDR3 spells CASSPGLAGSNTGELFF. Written as DNA, the CDR3 is TGTGCCAGCAGCCCGGGACTAGCGGGATCGAACACCGGGGAGCTGTTTTTT.

The chain has TRBV7-2 and TRBJ2-1, with 9 nucleotides matching TRBD2. J lost 8 bases, V lost 2 bases, and 4 bases had no gene match. CDR1 and CDR2 (germline): SGHTA, FQGNSA. The CDR3 contains 14 residues. The CDR3 DNA follows: TGTGCCAGCAGCTTAACTAGCGGGTGGTATGAGCAGTTCTTC. It specifies CASSLTSGWYEQFF. The full variable domain, in which reference TRBV7-2 and TRBJ2-1 provide the parts outside the CDR3, is GAGVSQSPSNKVTEKGKDVELRCDPISGHTALYWYRQSLGQGLEFLIYFQGNSAPDKSGLPSDRFSAERTGGSVSTLTIQRTQQEDSAVYLCASSLTSGWYEQFFGPGTRLTVL.

V gene TRBV10-3 combines with J gene TRBJ1-3; tentative D call: TRBD1 (6 bases). Germline V gene data show CDR1 as ENHRY and CDR2 as SYGVKD. With 4 bases removed from V and 0 bases from J, the gap between germline ends came to 13 bases. This CDR3 has 16 residues. CDR3 residues: CAISVYTGHSGNTIYF. The CDR3 region has the DNA TGTGCCATCAGTGTATACACAGGGCACTCTGGAAACACCATATATTTT.

The chain uses TRBV18 and TRBJ1-5; no definite D call. The ends were cut back, 3 bases at V and 1 base at J, with 7 bases in the middle. From germline, CDR1 is KGHSH and CDR2 LQKENI. This CDR3 region has 14 residues. In nucleotides, the CDR3 is TGTGCCAGCTCACCCCTCGGGAGCAATCAGCCCCAGCATTTT. Translated: CASSPLGSNQPQHF.

This chain connects TRBV5-5 to TRBJ1-2; TRBD1 matches 8 bases. This CDR3 contains 14 residues. Germline assignment: CDR1 SGHKS and CDR2 YYEKEE (reference sequence). Trimming removed 4 bases from V and 4 bases from J; junction bases left unmatched: 6. CDR3 nucleotides: TGTGCCAGCAGCAAGGAACAGGGGGTCTATGGCTACACCTTC. Translated, it gives CASSKEQGVYGYTF.

A note on this clone: A junction end diverges from the germline sequence, so it may reflect a read error. The V and J genes are TRBV7-7 and TRBJ2-1, with TRBD2 matching over 8 bases. The CDR3 spans 15 residues. The germline V gene has CDR1 SSHAT and CDR2 FNYEAQ (reference sequence). CDR3 coding DNA: TGTGCTAGCAGCTTAGCGGGGAGGGGGGGCAATGAGCAGTTCTTC. Amino acids: CASSLAGRGGNEQFF.

This clone was recorded only once. This chain joins TRBV9 and TRBJ2-5; TRBD2 matches at 8 bases. The length of the CDR3 is 17 residues. The germline CDR1 and CDR2 sequences are SGDLS and YYNGEE. The V gene end was trimmed by 0 bases and the J gene end by 2 bases; junction bases not matched to a gene: 9. The CDR3 nucleotides are TGTGCCAGCAGCGTAGCCTTGGGCACTAGCGGTCAAGAGACCCAGTACTTC. It codes for CASSVALGTSGQETQYF.

Details on this clone: This sample also contains other DNA sequences that code for the same CDR3. The chain employs TRBV4-3 and TRBJ1-4, with 7 bases identical to TRBD1. Germline CDR1 and CDR2: LGHNA and YSLEER. This CDR3 is built from 16 residues. V shed 1 base and J 8 bases; nucleotides not matched to a gene: 10. The CDR3 is CASSQVLDRESEKLFF. Written as DNA, the CDR3 is TGCGCCAGCAGCCAAGTGTTAGACAGGGAGTCGGAAAAACTGTTTTTT.